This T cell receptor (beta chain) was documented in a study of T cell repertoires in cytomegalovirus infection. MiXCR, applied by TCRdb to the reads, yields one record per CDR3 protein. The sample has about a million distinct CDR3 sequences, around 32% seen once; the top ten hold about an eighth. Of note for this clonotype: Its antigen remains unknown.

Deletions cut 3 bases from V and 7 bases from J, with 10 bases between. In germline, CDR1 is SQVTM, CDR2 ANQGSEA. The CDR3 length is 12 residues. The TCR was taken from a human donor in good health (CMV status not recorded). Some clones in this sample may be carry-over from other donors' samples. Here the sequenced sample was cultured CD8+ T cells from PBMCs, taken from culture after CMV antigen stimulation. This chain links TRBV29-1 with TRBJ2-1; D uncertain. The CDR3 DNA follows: TGCAGCGTTGATAAGAGCGAGAATGAGCAGTTCTTC. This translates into CSVDKSENEQFF.